This entry is about one TCR beta chain. The antigen is unknown. This entry comes from a study of stem cell transplantation in POMP-related autoinflammatory disease. As for the study in general: Impaired MHC class I-dependent CD8+ differentiation was hypothesized from defective thymoproteasomes. Before transplant: CD4+ naive skewing, low CD8+ proportions, reduced cytokine secretion.

V lost 6 bases to trimming and J lost 7 bases; unmatched junction nucleotides: 4. This CDR3 contains 14 residues. Per germline, CDR1 MGHDK and CDR2 SYGVNS. The method was immunoSEQ multiplex PCR; TCRdb's version includes in-frame clones alone and lacks a portion of them. This table holds some 70,000 clones, under 95% found once. Regarding the study as a whole: Unique TRB V-J gene pairings were limited in number in patients with PRAID.

This TCR derives from a human patient with POMP-related autoinflammation and immune dysregulation (PRAID). T cells may partly derive from the graft donor. Sequenced here: CD4+ T cells from PBMCs, sampled after stem cell transplantation. This chain links TRBV25-1 with TRBJ2-7; 15 nucleotides line up with TRBD2. CDR3 sequence reads: CASRGLAGGLEQYF. The CDR3 region has the DNA TGTGCCAGCAGAGGACTAGCGGGAGGGCTTGAGCAGTACTTC.